The T cell receptor (beta chain) under discussion was sequenced for a study of T cell changes during pregnancy in multiple sclerosis. V was clipped by 3 bases and J by 10 bases; unmatched bases: 9. Germline CDR1 and CDR2: SGHDN and FVKESK. CDR3 length equals 16 residues. Using immunoSEQ multiplex PCR, the repertoire was profiled, and TCRdb retains in-frame clones only, with some absent. The sample records approximately 94,000 clones, approximately 90% being singletons. This clone was found many times. The sequencing used peripheral blood, collected after pregnancy. The source of this sequence is a female donor with multiple sclerosis, enrolled in a pregnancy study. The V and J genes are TRBV14 and TRBJ2-1; 13 nucleotides align to TRBD2. The CDR3 is CASSQFTSGGAEEQFF. DNA for the CDR3: TGTGCCAGCAGCCAGTTTACTAGCGGGGGGGCTGAGGAGCAGTTCTTC.